This T cell receptor (beta chain) was observed in a study of blood T cell repertoires in COVID-19. About the research overall: COVID-19 samples, acute and convalescent, were from the United States, Italy and Spain. PBMCs, B-cell-depleted T cells, or T cells provided the cDNA or gDNA that made up the material.

The CDR3 runs 16 residues. Germline CDR1 MNHEY, CDR2 SMNVEV (reference sequence). V lost 6 bases to trimming and J lost 2 bases, with 17 bases between them. Original processing methods: The authors estimated nucleated cell counts from reference gene primer amplification. The protocol was immunoSEQ multiplex PCR, while the TCRdb copy is restricted to in-frame clones and leaves out a portion. That table gives V, J and clone size, and the DNA gave D and trimming. The table shows 150,000 to 200,000 clones, with 80% to 90% occurring only once. The receptor comes from a human donor in a cohort sampled during active COVID-19. What was sequenced was peripheral blood. The chain uses TRBV27 and TRBJ2-1, with D tentatively TRBD1 (5 bases). Here the CDR3 reads CASSLRVRGTYNEQFF. As DNA, the CDR3 is TGTGCCAGCAGCCTCAGGGTAAGGGGTACCTACAATGAGCAGTTCTTC.